A single TCR beta chain is shown here with its context. Produced via immunoSEQ multiplex PCR; TCRdb's table is partial and in-frame only. This sample has more than 85,000 clones, with 94% found just once. These data originate in a study of T cell changes during pregnancy in multiple sclerosis. The clonotype comes from a female donor with multiple sclerosis, enrolled in a pregnancy study. This material consisted of peripheral blood, taken before pregnancy.

The CDR3 protein is CASSDGTLSNYGYTF. The CDR3 coding sequence is TGTGCCAGCAGCGACGGGACACTCAGTAACTATGGCTACACCTTC. The chain links TRBV5-6 to TRBJ1-2, with a tentative D call TRBD1 (6 bases). The ends were cut back, 4 bases at V and 1 base at J, with 14 bases in the middle. This CDR3 is built from 15 residues. Germline V gives CDR1 SGHDT, CDR2 YYEEEE.